One sample yielded the 10 T cell receptor beta chains listed below, sequenced in a study of neurological immune-mediated disorders. Each CDR3 protein is one row after TCRdb ran MiXCR on the 5' RACE reads. Of around 71,000 distinct CDR3 sequences listed, roughly 13% were seen once; the top ten hold around 4.6%. Time point indicated: longitudinal time-point 1 (baseline). The source material was PBMCs. All receptors derive from a female donor with HTLV-1-associated myelopathy (HAM/TSP).

Comment on this clonotype: One end of the junction fails to match germline, which may point to a read error. V usage is TRBV24-1 and J usage is TRBJ2-2, with D possibly being TRBD2 (5 bases). The CDR3 spans 11 residues. Per germline, CDR1 KGHDR and CDR2 SFDVKD. The CDR3 loop is CATSNTGDLFF. The CDR3 DNA is TGTGCCACCAGTAACACCGGGGATCTGTTTTTT.

This clonotype is labeled as medium-sized. At one of its ends the junction is not consistent with the germline gene, which may arise from a read error. This chain uses TRBV10-3 with TRBJ2-1; no clear D gene. Germline V CDR1 and CDR2: ENHRY, SYGVKD. The CDR3 contains 11 residues. CDR3: CAISGIGVVLF. CDR3 DNA: TGTGCCATCAGCGGTATAGGAGTCGTTCTCTTC.

This clonotype was recorded at least ten times. V usage is TRBV12-5 and J usage is TRBJ2-6; D call uncertain. CDR3 size: 13 residues. V was shortened by 6 bases and J by 1 base, with 4 bases between the two germline ends. In germline, CDR1 is LGHNT, CDR2 FRNRAP. The CDR3 DNA sequence: TGTGCTAGTGGAATATCTGGGGCCAACGTCCTGACTTTC. Its protein is CASGISGANVLTF.

This clonotype was counted only a few times. V usage is TRBV12-5 and J usage is TRBJ2-2, with unresolved D. Trimming removed 6 bases from V and 4 bases from J, with 9 bases in between. This CDR3 is 13 amino acids long. Germline CDR1 LGHNT, CDR2 FRNRAP. CDR3 bases: TGTGCTAGTGGCCCCGTTTTCACCGGGGAGCTGTTTTTT. Translated, it gives CASGPVFTGELFF. The complete variable domain, with remaining parts taken from reference TRBV12-5 and TRBJ2-2, reads DARVTQTPRHKVTEMGQEVTMRCQPILGHNTVFWYRQTMMQGLELLAYFRNRAPLDDSGMPKDRFSAEMPDATLATLKIQPSEPRDSAVYFCASGPVFTGELFFGEGSRLTVL.

This clonotype showed up many times. CDR3 DNA sequence: TGTGCCAGCAGCGGGCCCACAGATACGCAGTATTTT. It translates to CASSGPTDTQYF. The chain has TRBV28 and TRBJ2-3, with D unresolved. Germline values: CDR1 MDHEN, CDR2 SYDVKM. V lost 6 bases to trimming and J lost 2 bases, with 6 bases between them. This CDR3 is 12 amino acids long.

As concerns this clonotype: The junction does not match germline at one end; this may be a read error. The V call is TRBV5-6, the J call TRBJ2-1; a weak D match, TRBD2 (7 bases). Germline CDR1 reads SGHDT; CDR2 reads YYEEEE. This CDR3 contains 15 residues. CDR3 in DNA: TGTGCCAGCAGCTTGGGGGGGGGCCCCAACAATGAGCAGATCTTT. Its protein product is CASSLGGGPNNEQIF. Full variable domain (remainder filled in from reference TRBV5-6 and TRBJ2-1): DAGVTQSPTHLIKTRGQQVTLRCSPKSGHDTVSWYQQALGQGPQFIFQYYEEEERQRGNFPDRFSGHQFPNYSSELNVNALLLGDSALYLCASSLGGGPNNEQIFGPGTRLTVL.

The chain recombines TRBV5-6 with TRBJ2-5, with a possible D match to TRBD2 (6 bases). The CDR3 contains 16 residues. Trimming pared 0 bases from V and 5 bases from J, leaving 17 bases between. The germline CDR1 and CDR2 sequences are SGHDT and YYEEEE. The CDR3 region is CASSLVIRDGGETQYF. CDR3 DNA sequence: TGTGCCAGCAGCTTGGTGATCCGGGATGGAGGGGAGACCCAGTACTTC. The entire variable domain, with the rest obtained from reference TRBV5-6 and TRBJ2-5, is as follows: DAGVTQSPTHLIKTRGQQVTLRCSPKSGHDTVSWYQQALGQGPQFIFQYYEEEERQRGNFPDRFSGHQFPNYSSELNVNALLLGDSALYLCASSLVIRDGGETQYFGPGTRLLVL.

This clonotype has only a few counts. The gene calls are TRBV20-1 and TRBJ2-2; D unclear. CDR3 size: 14 residues. The germline V gene encodes CDR1 DFQATT and CDR2 SNEGSKA (reference sequence). Trimming cost V 6 bases and J 0 bases, with 11 bases left between them. CDR3 region: CSAPFYANTGELFF. For the CDR3, the DNA is TGCAGTGCGCCGTTTTACGCGAACACCGGGGAGCTGTTTTTT.

This clonotype was counted at least ten times. The V and J genes are TRBV10-3 and TRBJ2-5; D not resolved. V was pared by 2 bases and J by 2 bases, with 3 bases between. Germline CDR1 reads ENHRY; CDR2 reads SYGVKD. This CDR3 has 12 amino acids. As DNA, the CDR3 is TGTGCCATCAGTGAGGCGCAAGAGACCCAGTACTTC. Protein product: CAISEAQETQYF.

This clonotype came up many times. The chain joins TRBV27 to TRBJ2-3; D may be TRBD2 (5 bases). Trimming took off 2 bases at V and 4 bases at J, with 19 bases between the two ends. Germline V gene lookup returns CDR1 MNHEY and CDR2 SMNVEV (reference sequence). The CDR3 totals 17 residues. CDR3 region: CASSLKRNSRAADTQYF. The CDR3 DNA reads TGTGCCAGCAGTTTAAAGCGGAACAGTCGAGCGGCAGATACGCAGTATTTT.